The rows below give T cell receptor beta chains drawn from one sample of a study of blood T cell repertoires in COVID-19. Using immunoSEQ multiplex PCR, the repertoire was profiled, and TCRdb retains in-frame clones only, with some absent. The repertoire includes about 360,000 clones, around nine tenths of them detected once, and around 7.5% sits in the top ten. The sample was peripheral blood. Receptors originate from a woman aged 55-70 years with COVID-19, enrolled during active disease. Both conserved end residues are part of each CDR3. The order of the fields is clone size, J gene, V gene, CDR3 length, D gene, CDR3 DNA, CDR3 protein. A D gene is named only where the DNA matches it firmly. Part of the rows lack a size; the others show once, few, many or a class for expanded clones.

clone_size: .; j_call: TRBJ1-1; v_call: TRBV12-5; cdr3_length: 13; d_call: .; cdr3_nt: TGTGCTAGTGGTTCGACAGCTACCACTGAAGCTTTCTTT; cdr3_aa: CASGSTATTEAFF
clone_size: .; j_call: TRBJ2-7; v_call: TRBV20-1; cdr3_length: 17; d_call: TRBD1; cdr3_nt: TGCAGTGCTAGTAGCGGGACAGGGGGCATAAATATCCTCGAGCAGTACTTC; cdr3_aa: CSASSGTGGINILEQYF
clone_size: .; j_call: TRBJ1-4; v_call: TRBV5-1; cdr3_length: 14; d_call: TRBD1; cdr3_nt: TGCGCCAGCAGCTCTACAGGGGGCGCGGAAAAACTGTTTTTT; cdr3_aa: CASSSTGGAEKLFF
clone_size: .; j_call: TRBJ1-1; v_call: TRBV5-1; cdr3_length: 15; d_call: .; cdr3_nt: TGCGCCAGCAGCTTGAGGACAGATCTGAACACTGAAGCTTTCTTT; cdr3_aa: CASSLRTDLNTEAFF
clone_size: .; j_call: TRBJ1-2; v_call: TRBV7-3; cdr3_length: 13; d_call: .; cdr3_nt: TGTGCCAGCAGCTTACCAGGGCGGTATGGCTACACCTTC; cdr3_aa: CASSLPGRYGYTF
clone_size: .; j_call: TRBJ1-2; v_call: TRBV3-1/TRBV3-2; cdr3_length: 15; d_call: .; cdr3_nt: TGTGCCAGCAGCCAAGAAGGCAGGGCGCGGGAAGGCTACACCTTC; cdr3_aa: CASSQEGRAREGYTF
clone_size: .; j_call: TRBJ1-5; v_call: TRBV19; cdr3_length: 16; d_call: .; cdr3_nt: TGTGCCAGTACCCTAGACTGGTTAGTTGGCAATCAGCCCCAGCATTTT; cdr3_aa: CASTLDWLVGNQPQHF
clone_size: .; j_call: TRBJ1-1; v_call: TRBV25-1; cdr3_length: 13; d_call: .; cdr3_nt: TGTGCCAGCAGCTTCACAGGGCCCCAGGAAGCTTTCTTT; cdr3_aa: CASSFTGPQEAFF
clone_size: .; j_call: TRBJ1-3; v_call: TRBV15; cdr3_length: 15; d_call: .; cdr3_nt: TGTGCCACCAGCAGAGTTGAGGGGGCTGGAAACACCATATATTTT; cdr3_aa: CATSRVEGAGNTIYF
clone_size: .; j_call: TRBJ1-1; v_call: TRBV2; cdr3_length: 15; d_call: TRBD1; cdr3_nt: TGTGCCAGCAGCCCCGAGACAGGGGACAACACTGAAGCTTTCTTT; cdr3_aa: CASSPETGDNTEAFF
clone_size: few; j_call: TRBJ1-1; v_call: TRBV19; cdr3_length: 14; d_call: TRBD1; cdr3_nt: TGTGCCAGTAGAGAGCGGGACAGGGGAGGTGAAGCTTTCTTT; cdr3_aa: CASRERDRGGEAFF
clone_size: .; j_call: TRBJ1-1; v_call: TRBV5-1; cdr3_length: 16; d_call: .; cdr3_nt: TGCGCCAGCAGCTTGGCCCCAGGGCGGGGGAACACTGAAGCTTTCTTT; cdr3_aa: CASSLAPGRGNTEAFF
clone_size: .; j_call: TRBJ1-2; v_call: TRBV7-2; cdr3_length: 15; d_call: TRBD1; cdr3_nt: TGTGCCAGCAGCCTGCAGACAGGGCCCACCTATGGCTACACCTTC; cdr3_aa: CASSLQTGPTYGYTF
clone_size: .; j_call: TRBJ1-2; v_call: TRBV6-4; cdr3_length: 15; d_call: .; cdr3_nt: TGTGCCAGCAGTGCCGGCAGGGCTTCTAACTATGGCTACACCTTC; cdr3_aa: CASSAGRASNYGYTF
clone_size: .; j_call: TRBJ1-3; v_call: TRBV25-1; cdr3_length: 16; d_call: .; cdr3_nt: TGTGCCAGCAGTGAATGGGAGGGGGTCTCTGGAAACACCATATATTTT; cdr3_aa: CASSEWEGVSGNTIYF
clone_size: .; j_call: TRBJ1-1; v_call: TRBV6-4; cdr3_length: 17; d_call: TRBD1; cdr3_nt: TGTGCCAGCAGTGACTCGGAGCAGGGGGCGCTGGACACTGAAGCTTTCTTT; cdr3_aa: CASSDSEQGALDTEAFF
clone_size: .; j_call: TRBJ2-5; v_call: TRBV9; cdr3_length: 13; d_call: TRBD2; cdr3_nt: TGTGCCAGCAGCGCGAGCGGGGGGAAGACCCAGTACTTC; cdr3_aa: CASSASGGKTQYF
clone_size: .; j_call: TRBJ2-1; v_call: TRBV11-2; cdr3_length: 15; d_call: TRBD2; cdr3_nt: TGTGCCAGCAGCTCCCGGACTAGCGGGGGCCCCTCGGTCTTCTTC; cdr3_aa: CASSSRTSGGPSVFF
clone_size: once; j_call: TRBJ2-3; v_call: TRBV27; cdr3_length: 16; d_call: TRBD1; cdr3_nt: TGTGCCAGCAGCCCGAGGACAGGGAGAAGCACAGATACGCAGTATTTT; cdr3_aa: CASSPRTGRSTDTQYF
clone_size: .; j_call: TRBJ1-1; v_call: TRBV19; cdr3_length: 16; d_call: .; cdr3_nt: TGTGCCAGTAGTAACTACCAGGGGACACTTAACACTGAAGCTTTCTTT; cdr3_aa: CASSNYQGTLNTEAFF
clone_size: .; j_call: TRBJ1-2; v_call: TRBV7-2; cdr3_length: 15; d_call: TRBD1; cdr3_nt: TGTGCCAGCAGCTTAGCGACAGGGACCTACTATGGCTACACCTTC; cdr3_aa: CASSLATGTYYGYTF
clone_size: .; j_call: TRBJ1-1; v_call: TRBV5-1; cdr3_length: 14; d_call: TRBD1; cdr3_nt: TGCGCCAGCAGCCACGGGACAGGGAACACTGAAGCTTTCTTT; cdr3_aa: CASSHGTGNTEAFF
clone_size: .; j_call: TRBJ2-4; v_call: TRBV7-9; cdr3_length: 15; d_call: TRBD1; cdr3_nt: TGTGCCAGCAGCCGGACCACAGGGGGCAAAAACATTCAGTACTTC; cdr3_aa: CASSRTTGGKNIQYF
clone_size: .; j_call: TRBJ2-5; v_call: TRBV18; cdr3_length: 16; d_call: TRBD1; cdr3_nt: TGTGCCAGCTCAAACTGGGGGACAGTTGATGGGGAGACCCAGTACTTC; cdr3_aa: CASSNWGTVDGETQYF
clone_size: once; j_call: TRBJ1-2; v_call: TRBV5-4; cdr3_length: 13; d_call: .; cdr3_nt: TGTGCCAGCAGTTCAACAGGGTTGTATGGCTACACCTTC; cdr3_aa: CASSSTGLYGYTF
clone_size: .; j_call: TRBJ1-2; v_call: TRBV3-1/TRBV3-2; cdr3_length: 14; d_call: .; cdr3_nt: TGTGCCAGCAGCCAAGTTCAGGGTTCAGATGGCTACACCTTC; cdr3_aa: CASSQVQGSDGYTF
clone_size: .; j_call: TRBJ1-1; v_call: TRBV5-1; cdr3_length: 13; d_call: .; cdr3_nt: TGCGCCAGCAGCTTGGTAACGGGCACTGAAGCTTTCTTT; cdr3_aa: CASSLVTGTEAFF
clone_size: .; j_call: TRBJ1-4; v_call: TRBV5-1; cdr3_length: 16; d_call: .; cdr3_nt: TGCGCCAGCAGCATAGGACATCGTGCGACGGAAAAAGAACTGTTTTTT; cdr3_aa: CASSIGHRATEKELFF
clone_size: .; j_call: TRBJ2-7; v_call: TRBV27; cdr3_length: 14; d_call: TRBD1; cdr3_nt: TGTGCCAGCAGCCCGGGACAGGGGTTATACGAGCAGTACTTC; cdr3_aa: CASSPGQGLYEQYF
clone_size: .; j_call: TRBJ2-7; v_call: TRBV6-1; cdr3_length: 16; d_call: .; cdr3_nt: TGTGCCAGCAGTGAAGCGTCCTGGGGCGACCTCTACGAGCAGTACTTC; cdr3_aa: CASSEASWGDLYEQYF
clone_size: .; j_call: TRBJ1-1; v_call: TRBV6-2/TRBV6-3; cdr3_length: 18; d_call: .; cdr3_nt: TGTGCCAGCAGTTACTCGACTAAAGGTGGACGCGGGTACACTGAAGCTTTCTTT; cdr3_aa: CASSYSTKGGRGYTEAFF
clone_size: .; j_call: TRBJ1-2; v_call: TRBV7-3; cdr3_length: 13; d_call: TRBD1; cdr3_nt: TGTGCCAGCAGCCCAGGACAGGGTTGGGGCTACACCTTC; cdr3_aa: CASSPGQGWGYTF
clone_size: .; j_call: TRBJ1-5; v_call: TRBV4-3; cdr3_length: 16; d_call: TRBD1; cdr3_nt: TGCGCCAGCAGCCAAGGGAACCAGGGGGCAGAACAGCCCCAGCATTTT; cdr3_aa: CASSQGNQGAEQPQHF
clone_size: .; j_call: TRBJ1-4; v_call: TRBV25-1; cdr3_length: 17; d_call: .; cdr3_nt: TGTGCCAGCACCCCCTCCCGCCAGAACCCAACTAATGAAAAACTGTTTTTT; cdr3_aa: CASTPSRQNPTNEKLFF
clone_size: .; j_call: TRBJ2-5; v_call: TRBV4-1; cdr3_length: 14; d_call: .; cdr3_nt: TGCGCCAGCAGCCCCGGTTACTCACGGGAGACCCAGTACTTC; cdr3_aa: CASSPGYSRETQYF
clone_size: .; j_call: TRBJ1-3; v_call: TRBV5-4; cdr3_length: 16; d_call: TRBD1; cdr3_nt: TGTGCCAGCAGCTTGGCCGGGACAGGGATTGGAAACACCATATATTTT; cdr3_aa: CASSLAGTGIGNTIYF
clone_size: .; j_call: TRBJ2-1; v_call: TRBV9; cdr3_length: 15; d_call: TRBD2; cdr3_nt: TGTGCCAGCAGTCGGACTAGCGACCCTTCCAATGAGCAGTTCTTC; cdr3_aa: CASSRTSDPSNEQFF
clone_size: .; j_call: TRBJ1-1; v_call: TRBV29-1; cdr3_length: 11; d_call: .; cdr3_nt: TGCAGCGCCGAAGGGAGCGCTGAAGCTTTCTTT; cdr3_aa: CSAEGSAEAFF
clone_size: .; j_call: TRBJ1-4; v_call: TRBV4-1; cdr3_length: 16; d_call: .; cdr3_nt: TGCGCCAGCACCACACCGGGAGGGGGTCGTAATGAAAAACTGTTTTTT; cdr3_aa: CASTTPGGGRNEKLFF
clone_size: .; j_call: TRBJ2-7; v_call: TRBV7-9; cdr3_length: 15; d_call: TRBD2; cdr3_nt: TGTGCCAGCAGTTCACGACTAGCGGGGAACTACGAGCAGTACTTC; cdr3_aa: CASSSRLAGNYEQYF
clone_size: .; j_call: TRBJ2-7; v_call: TRBV6-2/TRBV6-3; cdr3_length: 15; d_call: TRBD2; cdr3_nt: TGTGCCAGCAGTTATCTCCTAGCGGGGGGCTACGAGCAGTACTTC; cdr3_aa: CASSYLLAGGYEQYF
clone_size: .; j_call: TRBJ2-2; v_call: TRBV5-5; cdr3_length: 12; d_call: .; cdr3_nt: TGTGCCAGCAGCTTGGATATCGGGGAGCTGTTTTTT; cdr3_aa: CASSLDIGELFF
clone_size: .; j_call: TRBJ1-3; v_call: TRBV7-6; cdr3_length: 14; d_call: .; cdr3_nt: TGTGCCAGCAGCTCGACAGCCTCTGGAAACACCATATATTTT; cdr3_aa: CASSSTASGNTIYF
clone_size: .; j_call: TRBJ2-1; v_call: TRBV19; cdr3_length: 17; d_call: TRBD1; cdr3_nt: TGTGCCAGTAGTGGGGGGACAGGGAGGATGCTTTACAATGAGCAGTTCTTC; cdr3_aa: CASSGGTGRMLYNEQFF
clone_size: .; j_call: TRBJ2-5; v_call: TRBV5-4; cdr3_length: 15; d_call: .; cdr3_nt: TGTGCCAGCAGCCCCCCCACAGGGACCCAAGAGACCCAGTACTTC; cdr3_aa: CASSPPTGTQETQYF
clone_size: .; j_call: TRBJ2-7; v_call: TRBV6-6; cdr3_length: 14; d_call: TRBD2; cdr3_nt: TGTGCCAGCAGCCCTGGACTAGTCTCCTACGAGCAGTACTTC; cdr3_aa: CASSPGLVSYEQYF
clone_size: once; j_call: TRBJ2-2; v_call: TRBV27; cdr3_length: 15; d_call: TRBD1; cdr3_nt: TGTGCCAGCAGTACCGGGACAGGGAACACCGGGGAGCTGTTTTTT; cdr3_aa: CASSTGTGNTGELFF
clone_size: .; j_call: TRBJ1-4; v_call: TRBV5-5; cdr3_length: 15; d_call: TRBD1; cdr3_nt: TGTGCCAGCAGCTTGGTGGGACAGCTTAATGAAAAACTGTTTTTT; cdr3_aa: CASSLVGQLNEKLFF
clone_size: .; j_call: TRBJ1-2; v_call: TRBV5-6; cdr3_length: 14; d_call: .; cdr3_nt: TGTGCCAGCAGCGTGACAGATATTAACTATGGCTACACCTTC; cdr3_aa: CASSVTDINYGYTF
clone_size: .; j_call: TRBJ2-5; v_call: TRBV6-6; cdr3_length: 18; d_call: .; cdr3_nt: TGTGCCAGCAGTCGCCGGTCCGGAGGGGAAAGCATTGGTGGGACCCAGTACTTC; cdr3_aa: CASSRRSGGESIGGTQYF
clone_size: .; j_call: TRBJ2-7; v_call: TRBV6-2/TRBV6-3; cdr3_length: 16; d_call: TRBD2; cdr3_nt: TGTGCCAGCAGTACTGGGCCGACTAGCGGGTTGGGAGAGCAGTACTTC; cdr3_aa: CASSTGPTSGLGEQYF
clone_size: once; j_call: TRBJ1-1; v_call: TRBV4-3; cdr3_length: 14; d_call: TRBD1; cdr3_nt: TGCGCCAGCAGCCTCGGACAGGGGGCCGCTGAAGCTTTCTTT; cdr3_aa: CASSLGQGAAEAFF
clone_size: few; j_call: TRBJ2-7; v_call: TRBV6-5; cdr3_length: 11; d_call: .; cdr3_nt: TGTGCCACCGTTAGCTCCTACGAGCAGTACTTC; cdr3_aa: CATVSSYEQYF
clone_size: .; j_call: TRBJ2-3; v_call: TRBV9; cdr3_length: 15; d_call: TRBD1; cdr3_nt: TGTGCCAGCAGCGTAGGTAACAGGGGGATTGATACGCAGTATTTT; cdr3_aa: CASSVGNRGIDTQYF
clone_size: .; j_call: TRBJ2-7; v_call: TRBV27; cdr3_length: 16; d_call: .; cdr3_nt: TGTGCCAGCAGTTTAAGTCGGGGGTCGGGCGACTACGAGCAGTACTTC; cdr3_aa: CASSLSRGSGDYEQYF
clone_size: .; j_call: TRBJ2-3; v_call: TRBV4-2; cdr3_length: 22; d_call: TRBD2; cdr3_nt: TGTGCCAGCAGCCAAGACCCCGTGACTAGCGGGGGGGCTCCGACTAGCACAGATACGCAGTATTTT; cdr3_aa: CASSQDPVTSGGAPTSTDTQYF
clone_size: .; j_call: TRBJ1-1; v_call: TRBV19; cdr3_length: 13; d_call: .; cdr3_nt: TGTGCCAGTAGTATAGATGGTAGGGAGTCAGCTTTCTTT; cdr3_aa: CASSIDGRESAFF
clone_size: .; j_call: TRBJ1-3; v_call: TRBV9; cdr3_length: 16; d_call: TRBD1; cdr3_nt: TGTGCCAGCACCATGGACAGGGGACTTAAGGGAAACACCATATATTTT; cdr3_aa: CASTMDRGLKGNTIYF